A few counts support the clone carrying this T cell receptor beta chain. In the study's own analysis: By means of reference gene primer amplification, nucleated cell counts were estimated. Repertoires were generated with immunoSEQ multiplex PCR, while TCRdb's copy carries only in-frame clones and drops some. Clonal size and the V and J genes are those of that table, whereas D and trimming came from the DNA. The sample holds roughly 80,000 clones, over 70% seen once. The data originate from a study of blood T cell repertoires in COVID-19. About the research overall: The United States, Italy and Spain supplied acute and convalescent COVID-19 samples.

This sequence originates from a human donor in a cohort sampled during active COVID-19. Sequenced sample: peripheral blood.

The CDR3 spells CASSPYPGELFF. In DNA form, the CDR3 reads TGTGCCAGCAGCCCCTACCCCGGGGAGCTGTTTTTT. This chain connects TRBV12-3 or TRBV12-4 to TRBJ2-2; D is unresolved. V lost 6 bases to trimming and J lost 6 bases, with 8 bases between them. CDR3 length: 12 amino acids.